This T cell receptor (beta chain) was identified in a study of blood T cell repertoires in COVID-19. CDR1 is SGHDN, CDR2 FVKESK, per germline. The CDR3 runs to 13 residues. V was clipped by 8 bases and J by 4 bases, with 14 bases between them. Original processing notes: Reference gene primer amplification gave nucleated cell count estimates. TCRdb's table, derived via immunoSEQ multiplex PCR, lists solely in-frame clones and lacks some. V, J and clone size are taken as reported in that table, and D and trimming were inferred from the DNA itself. Of around 170,000 clones in the sample, roughly 86% were seen once. Participants were aged 18 to 89 years from approximately 25 US areas.

The receptor comes from a woman in her twenties or thirties who had recovered from COVID-19. Sequencing was performed on PBMCs or T cells enriched from blood (not recorded which). V is TRBV14 and J is TRBJ1-2; D might be TRBD1 (5 bases). The CDR3 sequence is CASGRQGTYGYTF. DNA of the CDR3: TGTGCCAGCGGGAGGCAGGGAACCTATGGCTACACCTTC.